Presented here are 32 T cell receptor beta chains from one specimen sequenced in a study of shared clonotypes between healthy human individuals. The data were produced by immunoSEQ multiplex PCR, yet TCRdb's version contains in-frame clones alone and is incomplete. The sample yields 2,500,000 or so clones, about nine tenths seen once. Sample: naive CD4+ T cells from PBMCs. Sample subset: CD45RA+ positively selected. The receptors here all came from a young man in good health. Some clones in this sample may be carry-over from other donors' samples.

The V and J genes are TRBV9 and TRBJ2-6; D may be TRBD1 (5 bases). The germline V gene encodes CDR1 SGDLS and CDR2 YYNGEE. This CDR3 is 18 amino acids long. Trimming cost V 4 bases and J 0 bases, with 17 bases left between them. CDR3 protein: CASSPGWLLNSGANVLTF. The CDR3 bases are TGTGCCAGCAGCCCAGGGTGGCTTCTTAACTCTGGGGCCAACGTCCTGACTTTC.

The CDR3 loop is CASSLVGGTTWDEQFF. CDR3 coding DNA: TGTGCCAGCAGCTTAGTCGGCGGGACCACGTGGGATGAGCAGTTCTTC. The chain links TRBV7-6 to TRBJ2-1; maybe TRBD2 (6 bases). V was trimmed by 1 base and J by 8 bases, leaving 18 bases between them. The CDR3 is made up of 16 amino acids. Germline lookup yields CDR1 SGHVS and CDR2 FNYEAQ.

This CDR3 is CASRPRGGPYGYTF. CDR3 nucleotides: TGTGCCAGCAGACCGCGCGGGGGCCCCTATGGCTACACCTTC. The J gene is TRBJ1-2, the V gene TRBV28; D is possibly TRBD1 (6 bases). Trimming stripped 6 bases from V and 4 bases from J, with 15 bases between. Per the germline V gene, CDR1 is MDHEN and CDR2 is SYDVKM. The CDR3 runs to 14 residues.

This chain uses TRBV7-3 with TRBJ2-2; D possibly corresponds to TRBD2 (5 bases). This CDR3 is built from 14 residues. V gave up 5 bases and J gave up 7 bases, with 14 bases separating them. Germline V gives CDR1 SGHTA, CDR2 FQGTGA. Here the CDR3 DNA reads TGTGCCAGCAGCCCGAGCAGTGAGGGCGGGGAGCTGTTTTTT. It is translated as CASSPSSEGGELFF.

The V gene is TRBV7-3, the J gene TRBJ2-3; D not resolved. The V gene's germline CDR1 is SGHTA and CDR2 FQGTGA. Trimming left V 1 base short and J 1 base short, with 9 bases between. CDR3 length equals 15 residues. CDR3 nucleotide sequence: TGTGCCAGCAGCTTAATAAGCATAGGCACAGATACGCAGTATTTT. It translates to CASSLISIGTDTQYF. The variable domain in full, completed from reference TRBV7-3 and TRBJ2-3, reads GAGVSQTPSNKVTEKGKYVELRCDPISGHTALYWYRQSLGQGPEFLIYFQGTGAADDSGLPNDRFFAVRPEGSVSTLKIQRTERGDSAVYLCASSLISIGTDTQYFGPGTRLTVL.

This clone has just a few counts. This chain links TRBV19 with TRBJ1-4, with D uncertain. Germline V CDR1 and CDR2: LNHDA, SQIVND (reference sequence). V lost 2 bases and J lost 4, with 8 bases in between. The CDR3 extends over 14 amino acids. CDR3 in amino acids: CASSIRTVNEKLFF. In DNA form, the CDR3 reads TGTGCCAGTAGTATACGTACAGTTAATGAAAAACTGTTTTTT.

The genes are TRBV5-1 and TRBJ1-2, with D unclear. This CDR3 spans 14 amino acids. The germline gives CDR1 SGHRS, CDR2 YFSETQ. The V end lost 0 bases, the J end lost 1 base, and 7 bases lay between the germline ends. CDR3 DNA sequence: TGCGCCAGCAGCTTGGTATCAGATAACTATGGCTACACCTTC. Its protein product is CASSLVSDNYGYTF.

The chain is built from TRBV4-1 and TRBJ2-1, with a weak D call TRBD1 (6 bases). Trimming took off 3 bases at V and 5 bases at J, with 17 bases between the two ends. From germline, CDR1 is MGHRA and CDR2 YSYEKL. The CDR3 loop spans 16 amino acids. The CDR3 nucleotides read TGCGCCAGCAGCCATCCAAGGGGGACAAAGGACAATGAGCAGTTCTTC. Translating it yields CASSHPRGTKDNEQFF.

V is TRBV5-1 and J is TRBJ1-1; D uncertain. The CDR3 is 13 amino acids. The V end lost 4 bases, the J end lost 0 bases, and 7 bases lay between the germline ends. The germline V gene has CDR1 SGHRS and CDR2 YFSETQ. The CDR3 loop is CASSEQLNTEAFF. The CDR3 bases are TGCGCCAGCAGCGAGCAGTTGAACACTGAAGCTTTCTTT. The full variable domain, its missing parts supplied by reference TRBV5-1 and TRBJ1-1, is KAGVTQTPRYLIKTRGQQVTLSCSPISGHRSVSWYQQTPGQGLQFLFEYFSETQRNKGNFPGRFSGRQFSNSRSEMNVSTLELGDSALYLCASSEQLNTEAFFGQGTRLTVV.

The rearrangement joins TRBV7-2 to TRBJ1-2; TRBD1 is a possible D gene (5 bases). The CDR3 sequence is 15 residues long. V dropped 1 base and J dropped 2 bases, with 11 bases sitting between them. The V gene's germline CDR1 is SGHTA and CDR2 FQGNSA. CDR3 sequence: CASSLGRGENYGYTF. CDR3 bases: TGTGCCAGCAGCTTAGGAAGGGGCGAAAACTATGGCTACACCTTC.

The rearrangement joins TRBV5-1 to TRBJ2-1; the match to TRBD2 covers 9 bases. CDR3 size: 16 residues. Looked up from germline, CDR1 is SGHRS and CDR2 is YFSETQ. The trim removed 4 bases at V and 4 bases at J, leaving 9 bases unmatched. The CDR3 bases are TGCGCCAGCAGCGCGCGCCAGGCGGGAGGGTACAATGAGCAGTTCTTC. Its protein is CASSARQAGGYNEQFF.

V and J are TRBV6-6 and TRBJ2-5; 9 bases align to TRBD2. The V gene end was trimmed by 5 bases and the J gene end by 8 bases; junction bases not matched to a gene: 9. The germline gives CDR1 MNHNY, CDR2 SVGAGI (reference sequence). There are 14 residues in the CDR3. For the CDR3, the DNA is TGTGCCAGCAGTCCCGGGACTAGCAAGAGAACCCAGTACTTC. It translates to CASSPGTSKRTQYF.

The CDR3 nucleotides read TGCGCCAGCGCGGAGACTTCCCGGGGCGGTGAGCAGTTCTTC. The encoded protein is CASAETSRGGEQFF. V and J are TRBV5-1 and TRBJ2-1; D may match TRBD1 or TRBD2 (5 bases each). The germline V gene encodes CDR1 SGHRS and CDR2 YFSETQ. This CDR3 contains 14 residues. V lost 7 bases and J 9 bases, leaving 20 bases between the germline ends.

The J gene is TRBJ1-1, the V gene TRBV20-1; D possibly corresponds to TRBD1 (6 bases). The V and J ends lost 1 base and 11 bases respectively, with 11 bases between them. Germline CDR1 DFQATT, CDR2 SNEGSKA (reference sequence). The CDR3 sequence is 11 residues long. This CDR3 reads CSARGQGMAFF. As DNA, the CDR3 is TGCAGTGCTAGAGGCCAGGGGATGGCTTTCTTT.

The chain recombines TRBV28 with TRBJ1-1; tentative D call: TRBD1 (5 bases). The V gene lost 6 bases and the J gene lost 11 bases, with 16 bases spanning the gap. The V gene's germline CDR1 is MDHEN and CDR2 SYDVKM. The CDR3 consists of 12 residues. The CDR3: CASRQGTLGAFF. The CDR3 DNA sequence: TGTGCCAGCAGGCAAGGGACCCTGGGGGCTTTCTTT.

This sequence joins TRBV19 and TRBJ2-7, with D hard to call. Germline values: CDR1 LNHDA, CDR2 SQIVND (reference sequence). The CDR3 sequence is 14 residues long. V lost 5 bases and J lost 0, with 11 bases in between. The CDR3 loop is CASSFTVSSYEQYF. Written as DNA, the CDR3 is TGTGCCAGTAGTTTTACAGTTAGCTCCTACGAGCAGTACTTC. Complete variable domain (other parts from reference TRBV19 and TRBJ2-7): DGGITQSPKYLFRKEGQNVTLSCEQNLNHDAMYWYRQDPGQGLRLIYYSQIVNDFQKGDIAEGYSVSREKKESFPLTVTSAQKNPTAFYLCASSFTVSSYEQYFGPGTRLTVT.

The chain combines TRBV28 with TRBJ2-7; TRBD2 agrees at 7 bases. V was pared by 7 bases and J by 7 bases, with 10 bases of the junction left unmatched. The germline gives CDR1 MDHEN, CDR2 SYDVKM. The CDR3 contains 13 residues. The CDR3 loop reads CASNIPGAGEQYF. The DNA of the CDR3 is TGTGCCAGCAATATCCCGGGAGCGGGGGAGCAGTACTTC.

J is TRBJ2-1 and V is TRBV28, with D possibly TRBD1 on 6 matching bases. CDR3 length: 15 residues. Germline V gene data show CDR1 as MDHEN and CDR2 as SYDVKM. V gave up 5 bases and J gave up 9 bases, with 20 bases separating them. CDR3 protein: CASSPLGAPGGEQFF. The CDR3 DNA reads TGTGCCAGCAGTCCCTTGGGGGCCCCCGGAGGTGAGCAGTTCTTC.

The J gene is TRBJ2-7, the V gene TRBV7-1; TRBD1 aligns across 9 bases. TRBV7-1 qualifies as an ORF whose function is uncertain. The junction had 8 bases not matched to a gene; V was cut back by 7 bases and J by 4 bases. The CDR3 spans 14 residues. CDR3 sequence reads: CASTITGQGYEQYF. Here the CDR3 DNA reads TGTGCCAGCACCATTACGGGACAGGGATACGAGCAGTACTTC.

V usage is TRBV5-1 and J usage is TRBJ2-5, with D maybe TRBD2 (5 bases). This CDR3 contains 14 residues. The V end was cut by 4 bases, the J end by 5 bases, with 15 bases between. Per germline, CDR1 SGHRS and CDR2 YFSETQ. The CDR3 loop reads CASSPGPSGETQYF. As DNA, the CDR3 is TGCGCCAGCAGCCCCGGTCCCTCGGGGGAGACCCAGTACTTC.

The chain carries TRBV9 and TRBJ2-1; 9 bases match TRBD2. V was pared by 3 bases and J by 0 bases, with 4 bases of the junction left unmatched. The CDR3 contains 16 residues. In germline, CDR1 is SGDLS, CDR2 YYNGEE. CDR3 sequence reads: CASSGRTSASYNEQFF. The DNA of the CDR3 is TGTGCCAGCAGCGGACGGACTAGCGCCTCCTACAATGAGCAGTTCTTC. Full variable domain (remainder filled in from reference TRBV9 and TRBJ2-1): DSGVTQTPKHLITATGQRVTLRCSPRSGDLSVYWYQQSLDQGLQFLIQYYNGEERAKGNILERFSAQQFPDLHSELNLSSLELGDSALYFCASSGRTSASYNEQFFGPGTRLTVL.

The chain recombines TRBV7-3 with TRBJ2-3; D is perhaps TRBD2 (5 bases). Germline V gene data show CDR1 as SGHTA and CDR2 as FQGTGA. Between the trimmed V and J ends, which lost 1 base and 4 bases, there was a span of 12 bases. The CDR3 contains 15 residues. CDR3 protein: CASSLRGLRSDTQYF. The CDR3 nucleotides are TGTGCCAGCAGCTTAAGAGGACTGAGATCAGATACGCAGTATTTT.

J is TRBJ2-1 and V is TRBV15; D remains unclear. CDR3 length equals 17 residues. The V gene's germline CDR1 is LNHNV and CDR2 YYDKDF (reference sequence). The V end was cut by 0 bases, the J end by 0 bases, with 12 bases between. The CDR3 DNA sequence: TGTGCCACCAGCAGAGAGAGGATCCTGAGCTCCTACAATGAGCAGTTCTTC. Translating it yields CATSRERILSSYNEQFF.

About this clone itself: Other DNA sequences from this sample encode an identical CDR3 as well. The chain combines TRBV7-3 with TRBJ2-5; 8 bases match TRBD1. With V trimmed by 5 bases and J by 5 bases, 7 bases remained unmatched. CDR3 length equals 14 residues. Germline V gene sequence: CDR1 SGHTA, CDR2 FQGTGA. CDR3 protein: CASSPGQGGETQYF. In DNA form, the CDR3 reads TGTGCCAGCAGCCCCGGACAGGGTGGGGAGACCCAGTACTTC.

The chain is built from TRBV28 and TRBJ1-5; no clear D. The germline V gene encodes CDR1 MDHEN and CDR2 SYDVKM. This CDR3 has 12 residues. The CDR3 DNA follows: TGTTCTACGGGTTTGATAAATCAGCCCCAGCATTTT. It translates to CSTGLINQPQHF.

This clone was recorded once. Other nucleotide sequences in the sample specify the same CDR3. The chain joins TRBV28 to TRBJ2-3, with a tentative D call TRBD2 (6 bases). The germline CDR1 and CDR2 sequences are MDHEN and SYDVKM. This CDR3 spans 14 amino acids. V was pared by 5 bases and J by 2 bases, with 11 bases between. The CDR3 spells CASSPGTLTDTQYF. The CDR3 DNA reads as TGTGCCAGCAGTCCGGGGACTCTCACAGATACGCAGTATTTT.

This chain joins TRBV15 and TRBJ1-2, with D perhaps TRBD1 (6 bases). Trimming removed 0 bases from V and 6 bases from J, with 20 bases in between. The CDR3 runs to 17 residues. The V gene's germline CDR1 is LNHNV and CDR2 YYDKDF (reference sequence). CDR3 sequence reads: CATSRDLLGQGTHGYTF. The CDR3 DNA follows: TGTGCCACCAGCAGAGATCTGTTGGGGCAGGGGACCCATGGCTACACCTTC.

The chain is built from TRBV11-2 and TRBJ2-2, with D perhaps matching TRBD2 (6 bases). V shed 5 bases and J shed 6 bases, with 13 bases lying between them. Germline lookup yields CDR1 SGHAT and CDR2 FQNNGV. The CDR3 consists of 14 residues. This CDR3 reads CASSLTSFAGELFF. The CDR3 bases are TGTGCCAGCAGCCTAACTAGCTTTGCCGGGGAGCTGTTTTTT. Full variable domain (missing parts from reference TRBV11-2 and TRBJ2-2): EAGVAQSPRYKIIEKRQSVAFWCNPISGHATLYWYQQILGQGPKLLIQFQNNGVVDDSQLPKDRFSAERLKGVDSTLKIQPAKLEDSAVYLCASSLTSFAGELFFGEGSRLTVL.

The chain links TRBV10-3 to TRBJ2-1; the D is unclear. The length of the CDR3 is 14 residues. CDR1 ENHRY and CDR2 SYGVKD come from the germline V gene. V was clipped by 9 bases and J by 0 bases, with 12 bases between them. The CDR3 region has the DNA TGTGCCATGGGTGCCGTCGGCTCCTACAATGAGCAGTTCTTC. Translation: CAMGAVGSYNEQFF.

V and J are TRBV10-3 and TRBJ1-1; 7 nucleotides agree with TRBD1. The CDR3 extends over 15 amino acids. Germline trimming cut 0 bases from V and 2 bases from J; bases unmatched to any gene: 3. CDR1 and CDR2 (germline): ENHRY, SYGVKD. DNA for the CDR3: TGTGCCATCAGTGAGTCGGGGACAGATAACACTGAAGCTTTCTTT. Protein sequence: CAISESGTDNTEAFF.

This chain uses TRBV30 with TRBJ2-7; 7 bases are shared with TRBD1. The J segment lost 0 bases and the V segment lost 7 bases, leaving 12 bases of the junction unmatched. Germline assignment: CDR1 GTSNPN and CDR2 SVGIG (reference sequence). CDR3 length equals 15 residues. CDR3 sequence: CALTTDRWSSYEQYF. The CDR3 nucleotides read TGTGCCTTGACTACGGACAGGTGGAGCTCCTACGAGCAGTACTTC.

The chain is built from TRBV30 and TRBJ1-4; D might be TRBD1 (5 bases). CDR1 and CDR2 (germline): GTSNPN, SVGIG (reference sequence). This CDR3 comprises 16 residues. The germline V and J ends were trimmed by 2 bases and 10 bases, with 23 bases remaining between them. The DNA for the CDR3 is TGTGCCTGGAGTCAGGTCCAGGGCCTCAGGGCGGGAAAACTGTTTTTT. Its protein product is CAWSQVQGLRAGKLFF.